Listed below are T cell receptor beta chains from one sample, sequenced in a study of blood T cell repertoires in COVID-19. Only in-frame clones appear in the TCRdb table, and some are missing; sequencing was by immunoSEQ multiplex PCR. Here the sample spans roughly 190,000 clones, 86% being singletons. Sequences were obtained from peripheral blood. Source of these receptors: a woman older than 75 in a cohort sampled during active or convalescent COVID-19. Both conserved end residues are trimmed from each CDR3. The D gene is left open where the match is weak.

d_call v_call cdr3_aa
TRBD1 TRBV30 AYGQGRGELF
- TRBV5-1 ASSDQRATNEKLF
- TRBV6-6 ASSYLGLYEQY
- TRBV12-3/TRBV12-4 ASSLQRVGYT
TRBD1 TRBV5-1 ASSEGQGTDTQY
- TRBV4-1 ASSQAVEDLEAF
TRBD2 TRBV28 ASSSWGGTYEQY
- TRBV30 AWDKRASSYNEQF
- TRBV21-1 ASSKIGGVNTEAF
TRBD1 TRBV5-1 ASSSPGQAYNEQF
- TRBV10-1 ASSDGGTLHEQY
- TRBV11-3 ASSLRVWASSGNTIY
TRBD1 TRBV6-5 ASSPPAGGYEKLF
- TRBV5-1 ASSLDEISPLH
- TRBV11-2 ASSLARAYNEQF
- TRBV24-1 ATSDWESGYT
- TRBV11-2 ASSFRGATDTQY
TRBD1 TRBV10-1 ASSSHRDRVDTQY
- TRBV29-1 SVEDRGTYTDTQY
TRBD2 TRBV2 ASSERSGGSAFTDTQY
- TRBV5-1 ASSLSTTMNTEAF
TRBD1 TRBV5-4 ASSLEQGATEQY
TRBD2 TRBV18 ASSSSPSGDTDTQY
TRBD1 TRBV7-9 ASSLAGDRNYGYT
TRBD1 TRBV3-1/TRBV3-2 ASSHHRGNTEAF
- TRBV27 ASRPRGANYGYT
- TRBV19 ASSIGTSYGYT
- TRBV21-1 ASSKGRWDRARQPQH
- TRBV2 ASRRAGTPNRDTQY
- TRBV29-1 SVREYYNEQF
- TRBV11-2 ASSPGTHPNQPQH
- TRBV7-9 ASSLGTVNQPQH
- TRBV12-5 ASGLAWGRRNEQF
- TRBV2 ASRAAQSSGNTIY
- TRBV24-1 ATSAQGVQPQH
- TRBV11-3 ASSKDRLYEAF
- TRBV10-2 ASSGAGRGEKLF
TRBD1 TRBV19 ASSVGGTGIQPQH
- TRBV2 ASSEALEANTEAF
- TRBV6-5 ATSRDRYNYGYT
TRBD2 TRBV5-1 ASSFPGGSRETQY
- TRBV19 ASKGGTYEQY
- TRBV5-8 ASSLVRVGEKLF
- TRBV30 AWSRTETYNSPLH
- TRBV9 ASSPRQATNEKLF
- TRBV7-8 ASSLAGGLGTQY
- TRBV19 ASSIDEAGEQF
TRBD1 TRBV9 ASSVSSGQGVLSGNTIY
TRBD2 TRBV9 ASSVLAGVSDTQY
- TRBV29-1 SGGQGRAEAF
- TRBV5-1 ASSLDVPQWY
- TRBV12-3/TRBV12-4 ASSLGQTYEQY